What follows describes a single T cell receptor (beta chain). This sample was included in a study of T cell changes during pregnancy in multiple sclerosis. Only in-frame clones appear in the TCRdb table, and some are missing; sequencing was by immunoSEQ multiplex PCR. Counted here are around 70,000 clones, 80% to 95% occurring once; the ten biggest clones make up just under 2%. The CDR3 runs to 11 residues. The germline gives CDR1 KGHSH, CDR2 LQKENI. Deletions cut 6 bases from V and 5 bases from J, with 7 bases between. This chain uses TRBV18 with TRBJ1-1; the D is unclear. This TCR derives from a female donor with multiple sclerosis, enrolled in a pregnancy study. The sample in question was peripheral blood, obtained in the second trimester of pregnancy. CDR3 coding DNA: TGTGCCAGCTCCGGGGATACTGAAGCTTTCTTT. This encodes CASSGDTEAFF.